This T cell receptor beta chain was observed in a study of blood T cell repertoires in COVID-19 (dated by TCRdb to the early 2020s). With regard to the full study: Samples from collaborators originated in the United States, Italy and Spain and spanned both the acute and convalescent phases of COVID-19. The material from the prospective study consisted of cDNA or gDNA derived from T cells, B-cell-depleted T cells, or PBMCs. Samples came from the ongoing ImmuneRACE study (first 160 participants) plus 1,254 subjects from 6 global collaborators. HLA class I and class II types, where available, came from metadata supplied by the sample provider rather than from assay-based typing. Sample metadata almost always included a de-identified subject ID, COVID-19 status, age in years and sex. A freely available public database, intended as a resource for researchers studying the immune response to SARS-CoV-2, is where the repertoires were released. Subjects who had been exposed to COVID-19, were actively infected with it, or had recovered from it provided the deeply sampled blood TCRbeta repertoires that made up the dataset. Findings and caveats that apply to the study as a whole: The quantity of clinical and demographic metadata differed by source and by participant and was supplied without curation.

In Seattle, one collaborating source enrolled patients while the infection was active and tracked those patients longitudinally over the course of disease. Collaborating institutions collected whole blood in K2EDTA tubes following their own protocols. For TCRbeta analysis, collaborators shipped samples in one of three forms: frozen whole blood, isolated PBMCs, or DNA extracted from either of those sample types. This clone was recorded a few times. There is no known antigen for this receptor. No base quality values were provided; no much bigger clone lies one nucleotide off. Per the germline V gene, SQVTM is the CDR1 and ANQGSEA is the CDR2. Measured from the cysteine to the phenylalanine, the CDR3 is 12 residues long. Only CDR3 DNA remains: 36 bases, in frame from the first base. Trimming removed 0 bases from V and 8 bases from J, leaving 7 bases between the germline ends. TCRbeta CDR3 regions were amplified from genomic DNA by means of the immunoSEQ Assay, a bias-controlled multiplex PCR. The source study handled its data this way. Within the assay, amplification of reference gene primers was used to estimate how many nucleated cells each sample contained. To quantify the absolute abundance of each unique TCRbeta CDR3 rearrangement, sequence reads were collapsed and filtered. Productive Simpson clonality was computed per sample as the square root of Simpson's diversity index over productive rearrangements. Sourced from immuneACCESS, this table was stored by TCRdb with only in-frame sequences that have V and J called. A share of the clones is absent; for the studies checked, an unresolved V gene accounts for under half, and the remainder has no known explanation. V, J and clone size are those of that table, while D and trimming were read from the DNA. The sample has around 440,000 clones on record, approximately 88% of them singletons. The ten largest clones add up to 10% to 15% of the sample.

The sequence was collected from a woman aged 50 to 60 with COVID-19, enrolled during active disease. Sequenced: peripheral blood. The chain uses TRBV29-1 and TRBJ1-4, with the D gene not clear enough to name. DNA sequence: TGCAGCGTTGAAGAGGCCGGGGAAAAACTGTTTTTT. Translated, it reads CSVEEAGEKLFF. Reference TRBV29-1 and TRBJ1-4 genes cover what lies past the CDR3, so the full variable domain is SAVISQKPSRDICQRGTSLTIQCQVDSQVTMMFWYRQQPGQSLTLIATANQGSEATYESGFVIDKFPISRPNLTFSTLTVSNMSPEDSSIYLCSVEEAGEKLFFGSGTQLSVL.